These T cell receptor beta chains were read from a single sample in a study of T cell responses to AZD1222 COVID-19 vaccine. Only in-frame clones appear in the TCRdb table, and some are missing; sequencing was by immunoSEQ multiplex PCR. The sample has over 130,000 clones; about 90% are singletons. Sequenced here: peripheral blood, sampled 28 days after the second dose of the MenACWY control vaccine. The receptor source for this set is an adult who received the MenACWY meningococcal vaccine as a control. Each CDR3 is given with its conserved first and last residue. A D gene is named only where the DNA matches it firmly. Clone size is stated in some rows and not others, as once, few, many or a class when expanded.

once,TRBJ1-6,-,TRBV7-2,16,CASRGEGLVGYSPLHF,TGTGCCAGCAGGGGGGAAGGTCTCGTTGGGTACTCACCCCTCCACTTT
-,TRBJ2-1,TRBD2,TRBV6-2/TRBV6-3,14,CASSSTSGYNEQFF,TGTGCCAGCAGTTCTACTAGCGGCTACAATGAGCAGTTCTTC
-,TRBJ2-2,TRBD2,TRBV7-9,17,CASIKGSGGPGTGELFF,TGTGCCAGCATCAAGGGGTCGGGAGGCCCGGGGACCGGGGAGCTGTTTTTT
-,TRBJ1-6,-,TRBV6-6,14,CASSLTAGDSPLHF,TGTGCCAGCAGTTTGACCGCCGGGGATTCACCCCTCCACTTT
-,TRBJ2-1,TRBD2,TRBV19,16,CATEITTSGRGNEQFF,TGTGCCACTGAGATCACCACTAGCGGGAGGGGCAATGAGCAGTTCTTC
-,TRBJ2-1,TRBD2,TRBV9,14,CASSEGLAYNEQFF,TGTGCCAGCAGCGAGGGACTAGCCTACAATGAGCAGTTCTTC
-,TRBJ2-3,TRBD1,TRBV5-5,17,CASSLLVGQGFSDTQYF,TGTGCCAGCAGCTTGCTTGTCGGACAGGGATTCTCAGATACGCAGTATTTT
-,TRBJ2-3,-,TRBV19,13,CATQPGNTDTQYF,TGTGCCACTCAACCGGGTAACACAGATACGCAGTATTTT
-,TRBJ1-1,-,TRBV7-2,13,CASSTTVNTEAFF,TGTGCCAGCAGCACGACGGTGAACACTGAAGCTTTCTTT
-,TRBJ2-7,TRBD2,TRBV5-6,14,CASSSLAYSYEQYF,TGTGCCAGCAGCTCACTAGCGTACTCCTACGAGCAGTACTTC
-,TRBJ1-1,TRBD1,TRBV15,17,CATSRGRTGAKNTEAFF,TGTGCCACCAGCAGAGGCCGGACAGGGGCCAAGAACACTGAAGCTTTCTTT
-,TRBJ2-6,TRBD1,TRBV10-3,17,CAISAGGSLAGANVLTF,TGTGCCATCAGCGCAGGGGGCAGTTTAGCTGGGGCCAACGTCCTGACTTTC
-,TRBJ2-5,TRBD2,TRBV2,12,CASMGGVETQYF,TGTGCCAGCATGGGGGGGGTTGAGACCCAGTACTTC
-,TRBJ2-7,-,TRBV19,11,CATRTANEQYF,TGTGCCACCAGGACAGCAAACGAGCAGTACTTC
-,TRBJ1-2,TRBD1,TRBV29-1,12,CSVGDRAGGYTF,TGCAGCGTCGGTGACAGGGCGGGTGGCTACACCTTC
-,TRBJ2-7,-,TRBV7-9,14,CASAPGFISYEQYF,TGTGCCAGCGCCCCCGGGTTCATCTCCTACGAGCAGTACTTC
-,TRBJ2-1,TRBD2,TRBV12-5,15,CASGSRLAGYNEQFF,TGTGCTAGTGGTTCCCGACTAGCGGGGTACAATGAGCAGTTCTTC
-,TRBJ2-1,-,TRBV7-6,18,CASSLLGPGLSVYNEQFF,TGTGCCAGCAGCTTATTGGGACCGGGGCTTAGCGTCTACAATGAGCAGTTCTTC
once,TRBJ1-1,TRBD1,TRBV12-3/TRBV12-4,13,CASSPDRGTEAFF,TGTGCCAGCAGTCCTGACAGGGGCACTGAAGCTTTCTTT
-,TRBJ1-4,-,TRBV20-1,16,CSASRGFQGTNEKLFF,TGCAGTGCTAGTAGGGGGTTCCAGGGGACTAATGAAAAACTGTTTTTT
-,TRBJ2-7,-,TRBV6-5,14,CASRRTANTYEQYF,TGTGCCAGCAGGAGGACAGCAAATACCTACGAGCAGTACTTC
-,TRBJ2-3,TRBD2,TRBV24-1,14,CATATSGSVDTQYF,TGTGCCACCGCTACTAGCGGGAGTGTGGATACGCAGTATTTT
-,TRBJ1-3,TRBD1,TRBV4-1,18,CASSQEAGQGLNGNTIYF,TGCGCCAGCAGCCAAGAGGCGGGACAGGGGCTCAACGGAAACACCATATATTTT
-,TRBJ1-2,-,TRBV11-2,14,CASSLAQGHYGYTF,TGTGCCAGCAGCTTAGCCCAGGGCCACTATGGCTACACCTTC
-,TRBJ1-4,-,TRBV28,13,CAAAGGANEKLFF,TGTGCCGCGGCGGGGGGGGCTAATGAAAAACTGTTTTTT
once,TRBJ1-2,TRBD1,TRBV14,13,CASSHGTDYGYTF,TGTGCCAGCAGCCACGGGACAGATTATGGCTACACCTTC
once,TRBJ1-4,TRBD1,TRBV29-1,15,CSAQVPTGAWEKLFF,TGCAGCGCCCAAGTCCCCACAGGGGCATGGGAAAAACTGTTTTTT
-,TRBJ1-6,-,TRBV10-3,15,CAISESSQDNSPLHF,TGTGCCATCAGTGAGTCGAGCCAGGATAATTCACCCCTCCACTTT
-,TRBJ2-5,TRBD1,TRBV29-1,13,CSVRTGGRETQYF,TGCAGCGTGCGGACAGGGGGCAGGGAGACCCAGTACTTC
-,TRBJ1-2,TRBD1,TRBV27,14,CASSPGTGSTGYTF,TGTGCCAGCAGTCCCGGGACAGGGAGTACTGGCTACACCTTC
-,TRBJ2-1,-,TRBV20-1,15,CSAIDRSSSYNEQFF,TGCAGTGCTATTGACAGGTCCAGCTCCTACAATGAGCAGTTCTTC
-,TRBJ1-5,-,TRBV7-2,12,CASSFSNQPQHF,TGTGCCAGCAGTTTCAGTAATCAGCCCCAGCATTTT
-,TRBJ2-1,-,TRBV5-1,16,CASSLLTSRPHNEQFF,TGCGCCAGCAGCTTGCTAACCTCAAGGCCCCACAATGAGCAGTTCTTC
-,TRBJ1-5,TRBD1,TRBV6-5,15,CASTDRGFSNQPQHF,TGTGCCAGCACCGACAGGGGTTTTAGCAATCAGCCCCAGCATTTT
once,TRBJ2-5,TRBD1,TRBV28,16,CASSSPTGVLRETQYF,TGTGCCAGCAGTTCACCAACAGGGGTGTTACGGGAGACCCAGTACTTC
-,TRBJ1-4,TRBD1,TRBV5-5,16,CASIDNPGTDYEKLFF,TGTGCCAGCATCGATAACCCCGGGACAGACTACGAAAAACTGTTTTTT
-,TRBJ2-1,-,TRBV15,18,CATSRAGFGGGPHNEQFF,TGTGCCACCAGCAGAGCGGGTTTCGGAGGGGGACCTCACAATGAGCAGTTCTTC
-,TRBJ2-5,TRBD1,TRBV19,14,CASSIRDRDETQYF,TGTGCCAGTAGTATTCGAGACAGGGACGAGACCCAGTACTTC
once,TRBJ2-1,-,TRBV7-3,14,CASSQMGLNNEQFF,TGTGCCAGCAGCCAAATGGGACTCAACAATGAGCAGTTCTTC
-,TRBJ2-7,-,TRBV4-3,16,CASSQDSVAEAYEQYF,TGCGCCAGCAGCCAAGACTCTGTGGCAGAAGCCTACGAGCAGTACTTC
-,TRBJ1-2,-,TRBV7-8,14,CASSLEPGPRGYTF,TGTGCCAGCAGCTTAGAACCGGGTCCGCGAGGCTACACCTTC
-,TRBJ1-2,TRBD1,TRBV7-2,14,CASSVGTGVSGYTF,TGTGCCAGCAGCGTTGGGACAGGGGTTTCTGGCTACACCTTC
-,TRBJ2-7,-,TRBV7-3,13,CASSLGNRDEQYF,TGTGCCAGCAGCTTGGGAAACAGGGACGAGCAGTACTTC
-,TRBJ2-7,-,TRBV7-2,12,CASRSSGTEQYF,TGTGCCAGCAGGTCGTCGGGTACCGAGCAGTACTTC
-,TRBJ1-6,-,TRBV19,13,CASNDGGASPLHF,TGTGCCAGTAATGATGGTGGGGCCTCACCCCTCCACTTT